The 22 T cell receptor beta chains listed next were all sequenced from one sample in a study of T cells in Graves' hyperthyroidism and ophthalmopathy. RNA transcripts served as the template for amplifying TCR beta CDR3 regions. Carried out on the TCR CDR3, a first-round RT-PCR used the HTBI primer set. TCRdb re-called the multiplex PCR reads through MiXCR, storing one row per CDR3 protein. Of approximately 500,000 distinct CDR3 sequences listed, more than 45% are singletons. Sample: peripheral blood or thyroid tissue (not recorded which). Every receptor here comes from a woman aged 18-30 years with Graves' hyperthyroidism.

This clonotype was detected many times. The CDR3 sequence is CASRVEFSPLHF. CDR3 sequence (DNA): TGTGCCAGCAGAGTGGAATTTTCACCCCTCCACTTT. V and J are TRBV2 and TRBJ1-6; D is undetermined. Germline V gene sequence: CDR1 SNHLY, CDR2 FYNNEI. V was clipped by 6 bases and J by 9 bases, with 9 bases between them. The CDR3 consists of 12 residues.

The chain carries TRBV15 and TRBJ1-3, with D tentatively TRBD1 (6 bases). Germline V CDR1 and CDR2: LNHNV, YYDKDF (reference sequence). This CDR3 has 16 residues. Between the trimmed V and J ends, which lost 1 base and 4 bases, there was a span of 14 bases. CDR3 region: CATSRGGGPGGNTIYF. CDR3 bases: TGTGCCACCAGCAGAGGGGGGGGGCCAGGAGGAAACACCATATATTTT.

The chain combines TRBV2 with TRBJ2-1; 11 positions agree with TRBD2. Germline V gives CDR1 SNHLY, CDR2 FYNNEI. The CDR3 loop spans 15 amino acids. With V trimmed by 7 bases and J by 9 bases, 11 bases remained unmatched. CDR3 coding DNA: TGTGCCAGCACGGAGGGTAGCGGGAGGGCCGGTGAGCAGTTCTTC. Amino acid sequence: CASTEGSGRAGEQFF.

This clonotype was detected once. This sequence joins TRBV7-9 and TRBJ1-1, with D maybe TRBD1 (5 bases). CDR1 SEHNR and CDR2 FQNEAQ come from the germline V gene (reference sequence). Trimming took 5 bases from V and 5 from J, leaving 15 bases between them. CDR3 length equals 14 residues. CDR3 DNA sequence: TGTGCCAGCAGCCCCATGTCAAGGGGTACTGAAGCTTTCTTT. Amino acids: CASSPMSRGTEAFF.

Of note for this clonotype: A much larger clone lies one base from this, so it may be a read error. No conserved phenylalanine or tryptophan ends this CDR3, so it is likely a read error. The CDR3, as DNA: TGTGCCAGCAGCCTCCACCGGGACGCGAGAATCCACGAGCAGTACCTC. It is translated as CASSLHRDARIHEQYL. The chain employs TRBV5-6 and TRBJ2-7; D could derive from TRBD1 or TRBD2 (5 bases each). Trimming left V 4 bases short and J 5 bases short, with 22 bases between. The CDR3 has 16 amino acids. Germline loops: CDR1 SGHDT, CDR2 YYEEEE.

The table lists this clonotype with many counts. This rearrangement joins TRBV7-2 to TRBJ2-7; TRBD1 matches at 9 bases. CDR1 is SGHTA, CDR2 FQGNSA, per germline. The junction had 5 bases not matched to a gene; V was cut back by 5 bases and J by 3 bases. CDR3 size: 14 residues. The CDR3 loop is CASSIGTGNYEQYF. In nucleotides, the CDR3 is TGTGCCAGCAGCATAGGGACAGGGAACTACGAGCAGTACTTC.

A remark on this clonotype: One base away lies a much larger clone, so this may be a sequencing read error. The genes are TRBV24-1 and TRBJ2-7; D is possibly TRBD2 (6 bases). V lost 7 bases, J lost 0 bases, and 12 bases lay in between. Per germline, CDR1 KGHDR and CDR2 SFDVKD. CDR3 length: 14 amino acids. The DNA of the CDR3 is TGTGCCACCAGCGCGGGGCAGGACTCCTACGAGCAGTACTTC. This gives the protein CATSAGQDSYEQYF.

The chain joins TRBV24-1 to TRBJ2-2; the match to TRBD2 covers 8 bases. The CDR3 is 13 residues long. The junction had 1 base not matched to a gene; V was cut back by 6 bases and J by 5 bases. CDR1 is KGHDR and CDR2 is SFDVKD in the germline V gene. The CDR3 DNA sequence: TGTGCCACCAGTCAGCGGGAGACCGGGGAGCTGTTTTTT. Protein: CATSQRETGELFF.

The chain has TRBV2 and TRBJ1-6; 9 positions match TRBD1. Germline V gene lookup returns CDR1 SNHLY and CDR2 FYNNEI. This CDR3 spans 14 amino acids. Trimming cost V 4 bases and J 9 bases; bases outside gene matches: 4. CDR3 sequence: CASSGQGGSSPLHF. CDR3 coding DNA: TGTGCCAGCAGTGGACAGGGGGGATCTTCACCCCTCCACTTT. The variable domain in full, with the rest retrieved from reference TRBV2 and TRBJ1-6, is EPEVTQTPSHQVTQMGQEVILRCVPISNHLYFYWYRQILGQKVEFLVSFYNNEISEKSEIFDDQFSVERPDGSNFTLKIRSTKLEDSAMYFCASSGQGGSSPLHFGNGTRLTVT.

This clonotype was picked up a small number of times. V usage is TRBV7-9 and J usage is TRBJ2-7, with a possible D match to TRBD2 (5 bases). Germline CDR1 SEHNR, CDR2 FQNEAQ (reference sequence). Trimming removed 5 bases at V and 6 bases at J, with 8 bases between. This CDR3 is 11 amino acids long. CDR3 residues: CASSGSGEQYF. The CDR3 DNA follows: TGTGCCAGCAGCGGGAGTGGCGAGCAGTACTTC. Full variable domain (outside the CDR3, taken from reference TRBV7-9 and TRBJ2-7): DTGVSQNPRHKITKRGQNVTFRCDPISEHNRLYWYRQTLGQGPEFLTYFQNEAQLEKSRLLSDRFSAERPKGSFSTLEIQRTEQGDSAMYLCASSGSGEQYFGPGTRLTVT.

J is TRBJ1-3 and V is TRBV29-1; no definite D call. This CDR3 is built from 16 residues. V lost 8 bases and J lost 0, with 20 bases in between. The germline V gene encodes CDR1 SQVTM and CDR2 ANQGSEA. In nucleotides, the CDR3 is TGCAGCCAAGTTGACTTGGTTCCTTTCTCTGGAAACACCATATATTTT. Its translation is CSQVDLVPFSGNTIYF.

DNA for the CDR3: TGTGCCAGCAGCTTAGCTACAGGGTACGTGACCCAGTACTTC. It codes for CASSLATGYVTQYF. The chain carries TRBV7-3 and TRBJ2-5; TRBD1 might be the D (6 bases). This CDR3 is 14 amino acids long. CDR1 and CDR2 (germline): SGHTA, FQGTGA. Trimming removed 2 bases from V and 7 bases from J, with 14 bases in between.

The sample holds a few counts of this clonotype. The chain employs TRBV2 and TRBJ2-3; 8 bases map to TRBD1. Germline V gene data show CDR1 as SNHLY and CDR2 as FYNNEI. The CDR3 runs to 15 residues. Trimming removed 1 base from V and 4 bases from J; junction bases left unmatched: 4. The CDR3 DNA sequence: TGTGCCAGCAGTGAAGAAGTCAGGGGGCCAGATACGCAGTATTTT. This codes for CASSEEVRGPDTQYF.

Regarding this clonotype: The conserved phenylalanine or tryptophan normally closing the CDR3 is absent here, so this likely arose from a read error. The DNA is left out, because the CDR3 cannot be placed on it with certainty; the CDR3 is given as TCRdb lists it. This chain connects TRBV20-1 to TRBJ1-3. The germline V gene has CDR1 DFQATT and CDR2 SNEGSKA (reference sequence). The CDR3 totals 9 residues, both ends included. This chain's CDR3 is CSAERDGGP.

This clonotype came up many times. The chain uses TRBV2 and TRBJ2-5; 9 nucleotides line up with TRBD1. Losses at the gene ends were 7 bases for V and 5 bases for J; bases not matched to a gene: 5. Germline CDR1 reads SNHLY; CDR2 reads FYNNEI. There are 13 residues in the CDR3. DNA for the CDR3: TGTGCCAGCATACAGGGGGCTGGGGAGACCCAGTACTTC. It encodes CASIQGAGETQYF.

This sequence joins TRBV19 and TRBJ2-7, with TRBD2 identical over 9 bases. The junction had 5 bases not matched to a gene; V was cut back by 1 base and J by 1 base. This CDR3 has 16 amino acids. Germline V gene sequence: CDR1 LNHDA, CDR2 SQIVND (reference sequence). The CDR3 protein is CASSIGLAASSYEQYF. The CDR3 coding sequence is TGTGCCAGTAGTATAGGACTAGCGGCTTCATCCTACGAGCAGTACTTC.

A single count supports this clonotype. The J gene is TRBJ2-7, the V gene TRBV21-1; the D call of TRBD1 is as the table states it, not checked on the DNA. TRBV21-1 is a pseudogene locus. The CDR3 is 17 amino acids. The DNA of the CDR3 is TGTGCCAGCAGCACGGAAATCTCCGACAGGGTTGGCTACGAGCAGTACTTC. Translation: CASSTEISDRVGYEQYF.

This chain connects TRBV20-1 to TRBJ1-3; the D is unclear. With 6 bases removed from V and 0 bases from J, the gap between germline ends came to 18 bases. The CDR3 loop spans 16 amino acids. Germline V gene data show CDR1 as DFQATT and CDR2 as SNEGSKA (reference sequence). DNA of the CDR3: TGCAGTGCCAGTAGTAAAGGGATCGACTCTGGAAACACCATATATTTT. Residues: CSASSKGIDSGNTIYF.

This rearrangement joins TRBV2 to TRBJ1-4; D not certain. Germline V CDR1 and CDR2: SNHLY, FYNNEI. V lost 8 bases to trimming and J lost 3 bases, with 13 bases between them. The CDR3 has 14 residues. The CDR3 spells CASEGGGPNEKLFF. DNA for the CDR3: TGTGCCAGCGAAGGAGGAGGTCCTAATGAAAAACTGTTTTTT.

This clonotype was counted between two and nine times. The chain carries TRBV2 and TRBJ2-1, with D perhaps matching TRBD1 (5 bases). Trimming removed 3 bases at V and 9 bases at J, with 15 bases between. The CDR3 is 14 residues long. Germline loops: CDR1 SNHLY, CDR2 FYNNEI. This CDR3 reads CASSESGSRVEQFF. CDR3 nucleotide sequence: TGTGCCAGCAGTGAGTCCGGTAGCAGGGTTGAGCAGTTCTTC.

This clonotype came up many times. The rearrangement joins TRBV20-1 to TRBJ2-5, with 9 nucleotides matching TRBD2. Trimming at V came to 6 bases and at J to 7 bases, leaving 12 bases not matched to a gene. The CDR3 has 14 residues. Germline V gives CDR1 DFQATT, CDR2 SNEGSKA (reference sequence). In nucleotides, the CDR3 is TGCAGTGCCCTACCTAGCGGGGTCGTTGGGACCCAGTACTTC. Its protein is CSALPSGVVGTQYF.

In regard to this clonotype: This clone may be a read error of a much larger clone one base away. This rearrangement joins TRBV6-5 to TRBJ2-5; the match to TRBD1 covers 7 bases. TRBJ2-7 matches the DNA end more closely, so the J call is doubtful. The CDR3 is made up of 14 amino acids. The germline gives CDR1 MNHEY, CDR2 SVGAGI. The CDR3 nucleotides read TGTGCCAACAGTTACAGCGGACAGGCTCGCGAGCAGTACTTC. It translates to CANSYSGQAREQYF.